This T cell receptor beta chain is from a study of T-cell reconstitution after alpha-beta-depleted transplantation in children. The germline V gene encodes CDR1 DFQATT and CDR2 SNEGSKA (reference sequence). This CDR3 comprises 15 residues. Trimming removed 0 bases at V and 7 bases at J, with 19 bases between. Using unique molecular identifiers, the investigators prepared the TCRbeta library. TCRdb reprocessed the PCR reads with MiXCR, giving one entry per CDR3 protein. Of 500,000 to 650,000 distinct CDR3 sequences in the sample, 10% to 15% were seen once. The chain combines TRBV20-1 with TRBJ2-7; weak D call: TRBD1 (5 bases). This material consisted of PBMCs, mostly from graft donor cells, taken 360 days after TCRalphabeta/CD19-depleted stem cell transplant. The clonotype originates from a male patient younger than 18 who had a stem cell transplant for acute myeloid leukemia, so the T cells may come from the graft donor. This chain's CDR3 is CSARDDSRALWEQYF. The CDR3, as DNA: TGCAGTGCTAGAGACGACAGCCGGGCCCTCTGGGAGCAGTACTTC.